This TCR beta chain was observed in a study of control samples from healthy donors and cancer patients. Assay: immunoSEQ multiplex PCR; the TCRdb copy retains only in-frame clones and omits some. The data hold some 220,000 clones, with just under 95% observed a single time. The CDR3 runs to 12 residues. The V end lost 8 bases, the J end lost 8 bases, and 15 bases lay between the germline ends. Germline CDR1 reads SNHLY; CDR2 reads FYNNEI. The TCR originated in a man between 45 and 60 years old in good health. This chain uses TRBV2 with TRBJ1-2, with a possible D match to TRBD1 (5 bases). The sample consisted of blood. In DNA form, the CDR3 reads TGTGCCAGCGGAACCGCCTCAGGGGGCTACACCTTC. Protein sequence: CASGTASGGYTF. Full variable domain (outside the CDR3, taken from reference TRBV2 and TRBJ1-2): EPEVTQTPSHQVTQMGQEVILRCVPISNHLYFYWYRQILGQKVEFLVSFYNNEISEKSEIFDDQFSVERPDGSNFTLKIRSTKLEDSAMYFCASGTASGGYTFGSGTRLTVV.